The 18 T cell receptor beta chains below all came from one sample that was sequenced in a study of control samples from healthy donors and cancer patients (TCRdb year 2020). Library preparation was by the immunoSEQ multiplex PCR assay. TCRdb stores this immuneACCESS table with in-frame sequences only. Part of the clones is absent; in the studies checked, under half of the shortfall reflects unresolved V genes, and no reason is known for the rest. This sample lists under 200,000 clones; about 91% were detected once. The top ten hold approximately 4.9% of the sample. What was sequenced was blood. The origin of the receptors is a young woman in good health.

The chain is built from TRBV27 and TRBJ2-1; 9 bases match TRBD2. The CDR3 spans 17 residues. The J segment lost 3 bases and the V segment lost 1 base, leaving 7 bases of the junction unmatched. Germline V gene data show CDR1 as MNHEY and CDR2 as SMNVEV (reference sequence). The CDR3 DNA sequence: TGTGCCAGCAGTTTATACCAGCGGGAGGACGGCTACAATGAGCAGTTCTTC. Its protein is CASSLYQREDGYNEQFF.

The chain links TRBV29-1 to TRBJ1-3; weak D call: TRBD1 (5 bases). Germline assignment: CDR1 SQVTM and CDR2 ANQGSEA. This CDR3 region has 14 residues. The V and J ends lost 5 bases and 0 bases respectively, with 11 bases between them. CDR3 residues: CSVLDSASGNTIYF. As DNA, the CDR3 is TGCAGCGTTTTAGACAGTGCCTCTGGAAACACCATATATTTT. Supplemented by reference TRBV29-1 and TRBJ1-3, the full variable domain reads SAVISQKPSRDICQRGTSLTIQCQVDSQVTMMFWYRQQPGQSLTLIATANQGSEATYESGFVIDKFPISRPNLTFSTLTVSNMSPEDSSIYLCSVLDSASGNTIYFGEGSWLTVV.

The V and J genes are TRBV9 and TRBJ1-4, with 7 bases fitting TRBD1. The CDR3 consists of 15 residues. The trim removed 4 bases at V and 7 bases at J, leaving 10 bases unmatched. Germline CDR1 SGDLS, CDR2 YYNGEE. CDR3 protein: CASSLSSGGSEKLFF. The CDR3 bases are TGTGCCAGCAGCCTGTCGTCAGGGGGGAGTGAAAAACTGTTTTTT.

CDR3 bases: TGTGCCAGCAGCCAGTCAGTTGGGGGAGAATCGGATACGCAGTATTTT. It codes for CASSQSVGGESDTQYF. The chain couples TRBV3-1 (or the pseudogene TRBV3-2) to TRBJ2-3; TRBD1 or TRBD2 may be the D gene (5 bases each). Germline-derived CDR1 and CDR2 are LGHDT and YNNKEL (reference sequence). Trimming left V 3 bases short and J 6 bases short, with 19 bases between. CDR3 length: 16 amino acids.

V is TRBV29-1 and J is TRBJ2-1, with D tentatively TRBD2 (6 bases). V shed 4 bases and J shed 4 bases, with 8 bases lying between them. The germline V gene encodes CDR1 SQVTM and CDR2 ANQGSEA. This CDR3 contains 12 residues. CDR3 DNA sequence: TGCAGCGTTGTAGGAGGGTACAATGAGCAGTTCTTC. It is translated as CSVVGGYNEQFF.

The chain joins TRBV5-4 to TRBJ1-1, with D possibly matching TRBD1 (5 bases). V was pared by 1 base and J by 4 bases, with 17 bases between. The germline V gene has CDR1 SGHNT and CDR2 YYREEE (reference sequence). This CDR3 has 16 residues. In nucleotides, the CDR3 is TGTGCCAGCAGCTTGAGTACGGGCCCGAGGGGCACTGAAGCTTTCTTT. This translates into CASSLSTGPRGTEAFF.

V is TRBV5-1 and J is TRBJ1-1; 9 bases are a match to TRBD1. V lost 4 bases, J lost 3 bases, and 4 bases stayed unmatched. Germline CDR1 SGHRS, CDR2 YFSETQ. The CDR3 loop spans 14 amino acids. The CDR3 region is CASSTGQGYTEAFF. CDR3 in DNA: TGCGCCAGCAGCACCGGACAGGGGTACACTGAAGCTTTCTTT.

The chain combines TRBV29-1 with TRBJ2-7, with 8 positions matching TRBD1. CDR1 is SQVTM and CDR2 is ANQGSEA in the germline V gene. With 1 base clipped from V and 4 bases from J, the junction kept 6 bases outside the gene matches. This CDR3 has 14 amino acids. CDR3 coding DNA: TGCAGCGTTGAAGCCCCTGACAGGGGATACGAGCAGTACTTC. Amino acid sequence: CSVEAPDRGYEQYF.

The CDR3 DNA sequence: TGTGCCAGCAGCTGGTGGGACTCCCCCTACGAGCAGTACGTC. This gives the protein CASSWWDSPYEQYV. J is TRBJ2-7 and V is TRBV13; TRBD2 might be the D (6 bases). The V gene lost 4 bases and the J gene lost 2 bases, with 12 bases spanning the gap. Germline assignment: CDR1 PRHDT and CDR2 FYEKMQ (reference sequence). The CDR3 is 14 residues long.

The chain recombines TRBV3-1 (or the pseudogene TRBV3-2) with TRBJ1-3; TRBD1 is a possible D gene (6 bases). Germline-derived CDR1 and CDR2 are LGHDT and YNNKEL (reference sequence). V was cut by 8 bases and J by 4 bases, with 9 bases left in between. The CDR3 loop spans 12 amino acids. The CDR3 nucleotides read TGTGCCAGCGGAGGACAGGGAAACACCATATATTTT. This codes for CASGGQGNTIYF.

This clone was found once. The V gene is TRBV5-6, the J gene TRBJ2-3; TRBD2 matches at 13 bases. Germline V CDR1 and CDR2: SGHDT, YYEEEE. V was pared by 2 bases and J by 4 bases, with 1 base of the junction left unmatched. The CDR3 consists of 15 residues. The CDR3 nucleotides read TGTGCCAGCAGCTTACTAGCGGGAGGGCCAGATACGCAGTATTTT. Its translation: CASSLLAGGPDTQYF.

For the CDR3, the DNA is TGTGCCAGCAGTCCCCTGACTAGCGGGAGTTCTCAGTACTTC. It translates to CASSPLTSGSSQYF. This chain connects TRBV28 to TRBJ2-5; 12 nucleotides agree with TRBD2. The CDR3 extends over 14 amino acids. Trimming cost V 5 bases and J 11 bases; bases outside gene matches: 9. CDR1 is MDHEN, CDR2 SYDVKM, per germline.

This clone was picked up one time. The chain employs TRBV2 and TRBJ2-5; 12 bases agree with TRBD2. V lost 4 bases, J lost 7 bases, and 4 bases stayed unmatched. Germline CDR1 SNHLY, CDR2 FYNNEI. The length of the CDR3 is 14 residues. This CDR3 is CASSGASGRGTQYF. CDR3 DNA: TGTGCCAGCAGTGGGGCTAGCGGGAGGGGGACCCAGTACTTC.

The gene calls are TRBV7-2 and TRBJ2-7, with TRBD1 identical over 9 bases. This CDR3 has 14 amino acids. The V gene's germline CDR1 is SGHTA and CDR2 FQGNSA. Trimming took 5 bases from V and 5 from J; bases not matched to a gene: 7. CDR3 sequence reads: CASSRRDRVDEQYF. CDR3 in DNA: TGTGCCAGCAGCCGTAGGGACAGGGTAGACGAGCAGTACTTC.

This clone was recorded once. The chain recombines TRBV12-3 or TRBV12-4 with TRBJ2-2; no definite D call. The CDR3 spans 13 residues. V was pared by 7 bases and J by 3 bases, with 9 bases between. In nucleotides, the CDR3 is TGTGCCAGCACCACGTCCTACACCGGGGAGCTGTTTTTT. Its translation: CASTTSYTGELFF.

The chain has TRBV6-1 and TRBJ1-6, with D possibly TRBD1 on 5 matching bases. Germline V gene data show CDR1 as MNHNS and CDR2 as SASEGT. The CDR3 is 16 residues long. With 3 bases removed from V and 7 bases from J, the gap between germline ends came to 16 bases. CDR3 sequence: CASSDQVGAGNSPLHF. The DNA for the CDR3 is TGTGCCAGCAGTGACCAGGTTGGGGCAGGGAATTCACCCCTCCACTTT.

The CDR3 bases are TGTGCCAGCGCCGGGAGGCAAGAGACCCAGTACTTC. Translated, it gives CASAGRQETQYF. This chain joins TRBV6-5 and TRBJ2-5, with 7 bases identical to TRBD2. The CDR3 has 12 amino acids. V lost 8 bases to trimming and J lost 2 bases; unmatched junction nucleotides: 2. In germline, CDR1 is MNHEY, CDR2 SVGAGI.

This sequence joins TRBV12-3 or TRBV12-4 and TRBJ1-2; tentatively, D is TRBD1 (6 bases). This CDR3 spans 12 amino acids. Trimming took off 5 bases at V and 8 bases at J, with 12 bases between the two ends. The CDR3 loop reads CASSNTGLGYTF. CDR3 nucleotides: TGTGCCAGCAGTAACACAGGGCTCGGCTACACCTTC.